This T cell receptor beta chain was captured by sequencing in a study of cytomegalovirus exposure and HLA in healthy donors. This CDR3 has 14 amino acids. Germline assignment: CDR1 SGHTA and CDR2 FQGNSA. The V and J ends lost 5 bases and 6 bases respectively, with 13 bases between them. The study ran its PCR with 60 Vbeta and 13 Jbeta primers. Sequencing used immunoSEQ multiplex PCR; TCRdb keeps in-frame clones, though not all of them. The sample records 90,000 to 100,000 clones, about 80% being singletons. In this sample, this clone turned up a few times. Material: PBMCs. The V and J genes are TRBV7-2 and TRBJ1-4; D is unresolved. The clonotype originates from a middle-aged man in good health and CMV-seronegative. CDR3 DNA sequence: TGTGCCAGCAGCGTGGCGGGGAGGGATGAAAAACTGTTTTTT. This translates into CASSVAGRDEKLFF.